Each of the 25 T cell receptor beta chains below was sequenced from the same sample in a study of T-cell reconstitution after alpha-beta-depleted transplantation in children. Preparing the TCRbeta library involved the use of unique molecular identifiers. TCRdb processed the PCR reads anew with MiXCR; each CDR3 protein has one entry. The sample includes almost 500,000 distinct CDR3 sequences, 10% of them seen just once. This specimen consisted of PBMCs, obtained before TCRalphabeta/CD19-depleted stem cell transplant. Every receptor here comes from a child younger than 10 with inherited bone marrow failure, due to receive a stem cell transplant.

In this sample, this clonotype turned up many times. This chain connects TRBV30 to TRBJ2-2; D gene ambiguous. Germline V gives CDR1 GTSNPN, CDR2 SVGIG (reference sequence). The CDR3 contains 13 residues. Trimming took 1 base from V and 2 from J, leaving 5 bases between them. CDR3 DNA: TGTGCCTGGAGTGGGCATAACACCGGGGAGCTGTTTTTT. As protein: CAWSGHNTGELFF.

This clonotype was counted at least ten times. V and J are TRBV10-2 and TRBJ1-5; D remains unclear. With 1 base removed from V and 5 bases from J, the gap between germline ends came to 12 bases. CDR1 is WSHSY and CDR2 is SAAADI in the germline V gene. The CDR3 contains 15 residues. CDR3 protein: CASSEFVAVDQPQHF. CDR3 in DNA: TGCGCCAGCAGTGAGTTCGTGGCCGTGGATCAGCCCCAGCATTTT.

This clonotype was detected ten times or more. The V gene is TRBV18, the J gene TRBJ2-5; D is ambiguous. Germline assignment: CDR1 KGHSH and CDR2 LQKENI. CDR3 length: 13 residues. V was cut by 5 bases and J by 3 bases, with 10 bases left in between. The CDR3 is CASSYAKKETQYF. The CDR3 DNA sequence: TGTGCCAGCTCATACGCGAAAAAAGAGACCCAGTACTTC. The variable domain in full, completed from reference TRBV18 and TRBJ2-5, reads NAGVMQNPRHLVRRRGQEARLRCSPMKGHSHVYWYRQLPEEGLKFMVYLQKENIIDESGMPKERFSAEFPKEGPSILRIQQVVRGDSAAYFCASSYAKKETQYFGPGTRLLVL.

CDR3 in amino acids: CASAYTSGGYEQYF. The CDR3 region has the DNA TGTGCCAGCGCCTATACTAGCGGGGGCTACGAGCAGTACTTC. The chain links TRBV19 to TRBJ2-7; 11 bases fit TRBD2. The ends lost 9 bases at V and 3 bases at J; junction bases unmatched: 7. Germline V gene sequence: CDR1 LNHDA, CDR2 SQIVND (reference sequence). The CDR3 spans 14 residues.

The V call is TRBV28, the J call TRBJ2-1, with 11 bases matching TRBD2. The CDR3 totals 18 residues. J was trimmed by 8 bases and V by 6 bases; bases with no gene match: 18. Germline V lookup: CDR1 MDHEN, CDR2 SYDVKM. Here the CDR3 DNA reads TGTGCCAGCAGCCTTCATCTAGCGGGAGGACGGGAGATGGATGAGCAGTTCTTC. This encodes CASSLHLAGGREMDEQFF.

This clonotype came up many times. V and J are TRBV7-2 and TRBJ2-3, with 10 bases identical to TRBD1. Germline trimming cut 4 bases from V and 3 bases from J; bases unmatched to any gene: 4. The CDR3 consists of 15 residues. Germline V gene lookup returns CDR1 SGHTA and CDR2 FQGNSA. The CDR3 DNA reads as TGTGCCAGCAGCTCCGGGACAGGGGATACAGATACGCAGTATTTT. This encodes CASSSGTGDTDTQYF. Combining the CDR3 with reference TRBV7-2 and TRBJ2-3 gives the whole variable domain GAGVSQSPSNKVTEKGKDVELRCDPISGHTALYWYRQSLGQGLEFLIYFQGNSAPDKSGLPSDRFSAERTGGSVSTLTIQRTQQEDSAVYLCASSSGTGDTDTQYFGPGTRLTVL.

This clonotype has ten or more counts. V and J are TRBV6-5 and TRBJ2-1; D is ambiguous. The germline V and J ends were trimmed by 0 bases and 4 bases, with 16 bases remaining between them. The CDR3 has 17 residues. Germline assignment: CDR1 MNHEY and CDR2 SVGAGI. The CDR3 is CASSYSILAKGYNEQFF. The DNA of the CDR3 is TGTGCCAGCAGTTACTCGATCCTTGCTAAAGGTTACAATGAGCAGTTCTTC.

This clonotype has just a few counts. This chain uses TRBV6-2 or TRBV6-3 with TRBJ1-4, with TRBD1 as a possible D gene (5 bases). The CDR3 is made up of 12 amino acids. V lost 5 bases and J lost 13, with 14 bases in between. Per germline, CDR1 MNHEY and CDR2 SVGEGT. The CDR3 is CASSPRRTRLFF. The CDR3 DNA reads TGTGCCAGCAGTCCCCGACGGACAAGACTGTTTTTT.

Only a few counts were recorded for this clonotype. The chain combines TRBV20-1 with TRBJ1-2; D remains unclear. The length of the CDR3 is 14 residues. V lost 0 bases, J lost 8 bases, and 16 bases lay in between. Germline CDR1 and CDR2: DFQATT and SNEGSKA (reference sequence). Here the CDR3 reads CSARDQTRFGGYTF. The CDR3 nucleotides are TGCAGTGCTAGAGATCAAACCCGCTTTGGCGGCTACACCTTC.

In its sample, this clonotype was seen a few times. This chain uses TRBV11-3 with TRBJ2-4, with 7 nucleotides matching TRBD1. V trimming: 3 bases; J trimming: 8 bases; junction bases outside the gene matches: 10. The CDR3 has 15 amino acids. The germline V gene has CDR1 SGHNT and CDR2 YENEEA. The CDR3 DNA is TGTGCCAGCAGCTTTGAGGGGGCGTTCTATGACATTCAGTACTTC. Translated: CASSFEGAFYDIQYF.

This clonotype has more than one count but fewer than ten. The chain carries TRBV13 and TRBJ1-3; D ambiguous. Germline V gene data show CDR1 as PRHDT and CDR2 as FYEKMQ (reference sequence). CDR3 length: 14 amino acids. Trimming shortened V by 5 bases and J by 1 base, and 9 bases separated the two germline ends. The CDR3 DNA sequence: TGTGCCAGCAGCCGGGGAAATTCTGGAAACACCATATATTTT. It encodes CASSRGNSGNTIYF.

At least ten counts were recorded for this clonotype. V and J are TRBV27 and TRBJ2-2; 7 nucleotides agree with TRBD2. V lost 5 bases and J lost 7; bases outside the gene matches: 10. The CDR3 has 15 amino acids. CDR1 MNHEY and CDR2 SMNVEV come from the germline V gene (reference sequence). CDR3 DNA: TGTGCCAGCAGTGAAGCGGGACTTCTCGGCGGGGAGCTGTTTTTT. This gives the protein CASSEAGLLGGELFF.

This clonotype was recorded many times. The gene calls are TRBV7-9 and TRBJ2-7; TRBD1 agrees at 8 bases. The junction had 6 bases not matched to a gene; V was cut back by 4 bases and J by 4 bases. Germline lookup yields CDR1 SEHNR and CDR2 FQNEAQ (reference sequence). This CDR3 has 14 residues. In nucleotides, the CDR3 is TGTGCCAGCAGCTGGGGACAGGAGGATTACGAGCAGTACTTC. Protein product: CASSWGQEDYEQYF.

At least ten counts were recorded for this clonotype. The genes are TRBV4-3 and TRBJ2-5; 9 nucleotides line up with TRBD2. Germline V gene lookup returns CDR1 LGHNA and CDR2 YSLEER. This CDR3 is 18 amino acids long. J gave up 4 bases and V 0 bases, and 12 bases lay outside the gene matches. CDR3 amino acids: CASSQETSGTILGETQYF. DNA for the CDR3: TGCGCCAGCAGCCAAGAGACTAGCGGAACAATATTGGGAGAGACCCAGTACTTC.

In this sample, this clonotype turned up many times. V and J are TRBV3-1 and TRBJ2-7; TRBD2 is a possible D gene (7 bases). The V end lost 3 bases, the J end lost 2 bases, and 14 bases lay between the germline ends. Per germline, CDR1 LGHDT and CDR2 YNNKEL (reference sequence). This CDR3 region has 15 residues. This CDR3 is CASSQSSGTPYEQYF. The CDR3 bases are TGTGCCAGCAGCCAGTCCAGCGGGACACCCTACGAGCAGTACTTC.

The chain couples TRBV20-1 to TRBJ2-3; D uncertain. There are 13 residues in the CDR3. Between the trimmed V and J ends, which lost 5 bases and 2 bases, there was a span of 11 bases. From germline, CDR1 is DFQATT and CDR2 SNEGSKA (reference sequence). The CDR3 loop is CSAGILHTDTQYF. DNA for the CDR3: TGCAGTGCTGGTATCCTTCACACAGATACGCAGTATTTT.

This clonotype was recorded many times. This chain joins TRBV28 and TRBJ2-2, with D possibly TRBD2 on 6 matching bases. The V gene's germline CDR1 is MDHEN and CDR2 SYDVKM. CDR3 size: 14 residues. The V and J ends lost 10 bases and 0 bases respectively, with 12 bases between them. The CDR3: CATPAGPNTGELFF. The CDR3 DNA reads as TGTGCCACCCCCGCGGGGCCGAACACCGGGGAGCTGTTTTTT. The entire variable domain, with the rest obtained from reference TRBV28 and TRBJ2-2, is as follows: DVKVTQSSRYLVKRTGEKVFLECVQDMDHENMFWYRQDPGLGLRLIYFSYDVKMKEKGDIPEGYSVSREKKERFSLILESASTNQTSMYLCATPAGPNTGELFFGEGSRLTVL.

This clonotype has only a few counts. The junction shows a germline mismatch at one end, possibly a read error. This chain links TRBV4-3 with TRBJ2-5, with D uncertain. CDR1 is LGHNA and CDR2 is YSLEER in the germline V gene. This CDR3 contains 12 residues. The CDR3 here is CASSQDNRHTVF. CDR3 sequence (DNA): TGCGCCAGCAGCCAAGATAACAGACATACCGTCTTC.

CDR3 amino acids: CASSPGDRLSFF. The CDR3 region has the DNA TGTGCCAGCAGCCCCGGGGACCGGCTATCGTTCTTC. This rearrangement joins TRBV5-6 to TRBJ2-1, with D perhaps given as TRBD1 or TRBD2 (5 bases each). Trimming took 4 bases from V and 15 from J, leaving 17 bases between them. The CDR3 covers 12 residues. In germline, CDR1 is SGHDT, CDR2 YYEEEE.

The chain uses TRBV6-1 and TRBJ2-3; a weak D match, TRBD2 (5 bases). Germline CDR1 MNHNS, CDR2 SASEGT. V lost 8 bases and J 1 base, leaving 13 bases between the germline ends. The CDR3 spans 14 residues. CDR3 nucleotide sequence: TGTGCCAGCTCCTCGGGGTGGGGCACAGATACGCAGTATTTT. It encodes CASSSGWGTDTQYF.

This clonotype showed up many times. The chain links TRBV7-9 to TRBJ2-7; D is unresolved. V dropped 5 bases and J dropped 5 bases, with 19 bases sitting between them. The CDR3 length is 15 residues. From germline, CDR1 is SEHNR and CDR2 FQNEAQ (reference sequence). CDR3 sequence reads: CASSTGLARVHEQYF. CDR3 coding DNA: TGTGCCAGCAGCACCGGGCTGGCTAGAGTTCACGAGCAGTACTTC.

This chain joins TRBV19 and TRBJ1-2, with D possibly being TRBD1 (6 bases). Trimming took off 3 bases at V and 8 bases at J, with 16 bases between the two ends. Germline V gene data show CDR1 as LNHDA and CDR2 as SQIVND (reference sequence). CDR3 length equals 14 residues. The CDR3 nucleotides are TGTGCCAGTAGTATTGGCAGGGGATGGGGAGGCTACACCTTC. Translated, it gives CASSIGRGWGGYTF.

This clonotype appeared many times. The chain recombines TRBV25-1 with TRBJ2-5; D is tentatively TRBD1 or TRBD2 (5 bases each). The CDR3 consists of 13 residues. The germline V gene has CDR1 MGHDK and CDR2 SYGVNS. The germline V and J ends were trimmed by 7 bases and 7 bases, with 16 bases remaining between them. The CDR3, as DNA: TGTGCCAGCATAGGGGAGTCCTTCGGGACCCAGTACTTC. It yields the protein CASIGESFGTQYF.

Many counts were recorded for this clonotype. The rearrangement joins TRBV11-2 to TRBJ2-5; D unresolved. Per germline, CDR1 SGHAT and CDR2 FQNNGV. The CDR3 contains 14 residues. Deletions cut 5 bases from V and 1 base from J, with 11 bases between. CDR3 residues: CASSPDETQETQYF. DNA of the CDR3: TGTGCCAGCAGCCCAGACGAGACCCAAGAGACCCAGTACTTC.

This clonotype has at least ten counts. The J gene is TRBJ2-1, the V gene TRBV18; D possibly uses TRBD1 or TRBD2 (5 bases each). Looked up from germline, CDR1 is KGHSH and CDR2 is LQKENI. Trimming removed 3 bases from V and 1 base from J, with 10 bases in between. The CDR3 length is 15 residues. DNA for the CDR3: TGTGCCAGCTCACCCGTGAGGGGATCCTACAATGAGCAGTTCTTC. Protein: CASSPVRGSYNEQFF.